This TCR beta chain was observed in a study of blood T cell repertoires in COVID-19. Study-wide background: Acute and convalescent COVID-19 samples came from the United States, Italy and Spain. Sample material is recorded as cDNA or gDNA derived from T cells, B-cell-depleted T cells, or PBMCs.

Germline lookup yields CDR1 LNHDA and CDR2 SQIVND (reference sequence). V lost 1 base and J lost 6, with 13 bases in between. CDR3 length: 15 amino acids. Authors' data handling: Estimated nucleated cell counts came from reference gene primer amplification. Data came from immunoSEQ multiplex PCR; TCRdb stores just in-frame clones and leaves some out. V, J and clone size were drawn from that table, and D and trimming were deduced from the DNA. The repertoire holds approximately 290,000 clones, with approximately 85% as singletons. It was during active infection that Seattle patients were enrolled and then longitudinally followed.

The gene calls are TRBV19 and TRBJ1-5; D is undetermined. This receptor was identified in a human donor with COVID-19, enrolled during active disease. The donor label of this sample is uncertain. The sequencing input was peripheral blood. CDR3 nucleotide sequence: TGTGCCAGTAGTATAGCCGGGGAATGGAGTCAGCCCCAGCATTTT. This translates into CASSIAGEWSQPQHF. The whole variable domain, filled in from reference TRBV19 and TRBJ1-5, reads DGGITQSPKYLFRKEGQNVTLSCEQNLNHDAMYWYRQDPGQGLRLIYYSQIVNDFQKGDIAEGYSVSREKKESFPLTVTSAQKNPTAFYLCASSIAGEWSQPQHFGDGTRLSIL.